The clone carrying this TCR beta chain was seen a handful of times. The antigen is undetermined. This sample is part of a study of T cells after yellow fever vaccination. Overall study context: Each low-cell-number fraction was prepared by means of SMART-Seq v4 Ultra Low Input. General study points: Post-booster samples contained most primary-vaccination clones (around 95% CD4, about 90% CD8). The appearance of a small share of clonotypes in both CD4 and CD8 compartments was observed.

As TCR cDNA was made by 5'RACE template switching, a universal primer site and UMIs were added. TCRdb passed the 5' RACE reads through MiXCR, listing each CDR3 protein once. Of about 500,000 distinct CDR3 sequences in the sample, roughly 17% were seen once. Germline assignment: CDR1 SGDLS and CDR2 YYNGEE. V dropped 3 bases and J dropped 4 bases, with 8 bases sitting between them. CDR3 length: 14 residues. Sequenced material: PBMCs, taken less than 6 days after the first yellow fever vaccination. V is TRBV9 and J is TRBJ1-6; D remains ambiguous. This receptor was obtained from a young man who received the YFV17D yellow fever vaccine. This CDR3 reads CASSGYIYNSPLHF. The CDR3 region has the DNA TGTGCCAGCAGCGGGTACATTTATAATTCACCCCTCCACTTT.